The rows below give T cell receptor beta chains drawn from one sample of a study of T cell responses to AZD1222 COVID-19 vaccine. Some clones are missing from TCRdb's copy, which holds only in-frame ones; the method was immunoSEQ multiplex PCR. The sample lists 90,000 to 150,000 clones, roughly 90% occurring once. The material was peripheral blood, obtained on day 0 of AZD1222 vaccination. The source of these receptors is an adult in good health. The conserved cysteine and the conserved F or W are not part of the CDR3 here. Each record gives: V gene, clone size, CDR3 protein. Some rows mark clone size as missing; the rest say once, few, many or name a class of expanded clone.

>TRBV19|NA
ASSMGSGPTYEQY
>TRBV5-1|NA
ASRPSTGNQPQH
>TRBV10-1|few
ASSSGSYNSPLH
>TRBV7-3|NA
ASSLTGTGSQETQY
>TRBV27|NA
ASSFSSGRSYDYNEQF
>TRBV6-6|NA
ASSYRTGNFDTEAF
>TRBV20-1|NA
SARGEQY
>TRBV6-1|NA
ASSEGVLSTLH
>TRBV7-2|NA
ASRTADSGSGNTIY
>TRBV27|NA
ASSLSDRVGANVLT
>TRBV29-1|NA
SVEASLGGTEAF
>TRBV5-6|NA
ASSVGTNYGYT
>TRBV11-2|NA
ASSLGQLGTQY
>TRBV5-1|once
ASSLFGESSYEQY
>TRBV5-1|NA
ASSVQGQGASEQY
>TRBV5-6|NA
ASRSGTGGFEQY
>TRBV28|NA
ASSFTSRGNHEQY
>TRBV18|NA
ATVGLAGVTNGELF
>TRBV2|NA
ASSVGDRGYEQY
>TRBV7-9|NA
ASSRPGGNTEAF
>TRBV27|NA
ASAPLAGDTRQF
>TRBV2|NA
ASSPGTGHQPQH
>TRBV10-3|NA
AISEMGQGLSEQF
>TRBV3-1/TRBV3-2|NA
ASSYGTGGNQPQH
>TRBV10-3|NA
AISELAGEGEQF
>TRBV29-1|NA
SARGSTDTQY
>TRBV19|NA
ASTYRPGQRNQPQH
>TRBV25-1|NA
ASSGTGAGAF
>TRBV5-1|NA
ASSLDGRTDTETQY
>TRBV7-6|NA
ASSSPASGETQY
>TRBV28|NA
ASKGGSGNTEAF
>TRBV28|NA
ASRMGGQGNYGYT
>TRBV6-5|NA
ASSTRASRRAF
>TRBV28|few
ASSFRRTGKGPQH
>TRBV15|NA
ATSRDGTRGYT
>TRBV18|NA
ASSGSGVAQPQH
>TRBV30|NA
AWKGTVLAGSPEPQY
>TRBV14|NA
ASSQVGLHREVRGYT
>TRBV5-1|NA
ASSGGGQGLVGYT
>TRBV4-1|NA
ASSQVYGRASDEQF
>TRBV28|NA
ASSLSRYEQY
>TRBV7-8|NA
ASKATGVVSPLH
>TRBV6-5|NA
ASIAGGYWDEQF
>TRBV7-8|few
ASSLVAGNTGELF
>TRBV30|NA
ATGLAGWETQY
>TRBV5-1|NA
ASSLGGIYGYT
>TRBV19|NA
ASSTGGGVGGYT
>TRBV10-2|NA
ASSESMVGARGYT
>TRBV3-1/TRBV3-2|NA
ASSLRGRAGNTEAF
>TRBV11-2|once
ASSLGGGAREF
>TRBV7-2|NA
ASSPRTDTQY